A selection of T cell receptor beta chains follows, all from one sample in a study of identifying expanded T cells in peripheral blood. This table comes from immunoSEQ multiplex PCR, and its TCRdb copy is limited to in-frame clones, with some not included. The table lists about 81,000 clones, roughly 84% of them singletons. The sample was blood. These receptors were taken from a person aged 18-70 years in good health. Both conserved end residues are part of each CDR3.

>TRBJ2-7|17|TRBV4-1
CASSQEGTSGSSYEQYF
>TRBJ2-3|13|TRBV2
CASSTESTDTQYF
>TRBJ1-4|15|TRBV11-2
CASSLEGKGNEKLFF
>TRBJ2-7|13|TRBV23-1
CASSLEGRLEQYF
>TRBJ2-6|12|TRBV19
CASSTGANVLTF
>TRBJ2-1|14|TRBV7-2
CASSPPGGYSEQFF
>TRBJ2-2|18|TRBV4-2
CASSQAIGALSLTGELFF
>TRBJ2-7|16|TRBV7-2
CASSWGIGGGGGEQYF
>TRBJ1-3|13|TRBV19
CASLDPWGNTIYF
>TRBJ2-1|13|TRBV10-3
CAISESQANEQFF
>TRBJ1-1|16|TRBV7-2
CASSDPGLNTATEAFF
>TRBJ1-1|13|TRBV4-3
CASSQGGMGKAFF
>TRBJ2-3|15|TRBV19
CASSSPGQWPDTQYF
>TRBJ2-7|15|TRBV6-5
CASSSATGGTYEQYF
>TRBJ2-3|13|TRBV7-8
CASSLAVTDTQYF
>TRBJ1-3|13|TRBV29-1
CSGQASGGNTIYF
>TRBJ2-7|15|TRBV5-1
CASSRTRDTYYEQYF
>TRBJ2-3|18|TRBV28
CASSQISGTRGPMDTQYF
>TRBJ2-5|14|TRBV4-3
CASSLRLGTETQYF
>TRBJ2-4|15|TRBV5-4
CASSSPSGGRNIQYF
>TRBJ2-2|14|TRBV19
CASSRQGSFGELFF
>TRBJ2-1|16|TRBV5-1
CASSLPGLAGVDEQFF
>TRBJ2-7|12|TRBV2
CASNGNSYEQYF
>TRBJ2-7|14|TRBV28
CASRSHPFRPEQYF
>TRBJ2-1|12|TRBV27
CASSQANNEQFF
>TRBJ1-4|14|TRBV5-1
CASSLVSNNEKLFF
>TRBJ2-3|17|TRBV7-2
CASSLVGSLWEADTQYF
>TRBJ2-1|16|TRBV6-5
CASSYTSGIIYNEQFF
>TRBJ2-3|16|TRBV7-9
CASSLTRTFVTDTQYF
>TRBJ2-1|15|TRBV10-3
CATGPSGGTYNEQFF
>TRBJ2-3|11|TRBV14
CASSLVDTQYF
>TRBJ2-5|13|TRBV29-1
CSGGRSGQETQYF
>TRBJ2-7|16|TRBV28
CASSLGLAGSVYEQYF
>TRBJ2-5|15|TRBV11-2
CASSLSGQAQETQYF